A single T cell receptor (beta chain) is shown here with its context. The antigen remains unidentified. Sequenced by immunoSEQ multiplex PCR; TCRdb stores in-frame clones only, minus some. The data contain roughly 680,000 clones, more than 80% of them singletons. The CDR3 has 15 amino acids. Trimming left V 0 bases short and J 7 bases short, with 12 bases between. In germline, CDR1 is MNHEY, CDR2 SVGAGI. The data originate from a study of Ad26.COV2.S vaccination and SARS-CoV-2 variants. Overall study: Of the COV1001 trial arms, the Ad26.COV2.S arm included the donor.

Stated treatment: around 19 received Ad26.COV2.S at low or high dose, single or two shots; several received placebo; per-sample allocation not given. Vaccine and placebo recipients were sampled on day 63 after the first injection. Overall study findings and caveats: Substantial breadth in spike-specific CD8+ and CD4+ T cell responses was reportedly seen after vaccination. Among vaccine recipients, spike-specific TCR breadth exceeded that of placebo recipients. It is possible that the TCR breadth and depth analyses underestimated the total T cell responses.

V gene TRBV6-5 combines with J gene TRBJ2-2, with D possibly being TRBD2 (5 bases). The receptor was derived from a person aged 18 to 59 who received the Ad26.COV2.S COVID-19 vaccine or a placebo. The sequencing used peripheral blood, collected in a trial of Ad26.COV2.S vaccine versus placebo. The CDR3 region is CASSYSRRSGGELFF. CDR3 DNA: TGTGCCAGCAGTTACTCGAGGAGGTCGGGCGGGGAGCTGTTTTTT.